This is a list of T cell receptor beta chains from one sample in a study of cytomegalovirus exposure and HLA in healthy donors. TCRdb keeps only in-frame clones here, not all; method: immunoSEQ multiplex PCR. The data contain about 180,000 clones, 82% of them singletons. Sequenced sample: PBMCs. Receptor source: a man aged 35-49 years in good health and CMV-seronegative. CDR3s include the opening cysteine and the closing phenylalanine or tryptophan. Each record gives: CDR3 DNA, CDR3 protein, D gene, J gene, V gene, clone size. A D gene is named only where the DNA matches it firmly. Size values are once, few and many counts, or a class for expanded clones, and some rows have none.

cdr3_nt: TGTGCCTGGAGTGCCGGGCTAGCGGGAGGAGAGACCCAGTACTTC
cdr3_aa: CAWSAGLAGGETQYF
d_call: TRBD2
j_call: TRBJ2-5
v_call: TRBV30
clone_size: NA

cdr3_nt: TGTGCCAGCAGCTTAGGCAGGGACAGACCTAACTATGGCTACACCTTC
cdr3_aa: CASSLGRDRPNYGYTF
d_call: TRBD1
j_call: TRBJ1-2
v_call: TRBV7-9
clone_size: few

cdr3_nt: TGTGCCAGCAGTTTCAGACAGGGAGGATCACCCCTCCACTTT
cdr3_aa: CASSFRQGGSPLHF
d_call: TRBD1
j_call: TRBJ1-6
v_call: TRBV6-1
clone_size: NA

cdr3_nt: TGTGCCAGCTTGGGAGGGGAGACCCAGTACTTC
cdr3_aa: CASLGGETQYF
d_call: TRBD2
j_call: TRBJ2-5
v_call: TRBV28
clone_size: NA

cdr3_nt: TGTGCCAGCAGCGCGAGACAGGGAGGTAACACCGGGGAGCTGTTTTTT
cdr3_aa: CASSARQGGNTGELFF
d_call: NA
j_call: TRBJ2-2
v_call: TRBV7-2
clone_size: NA

cdr3_nt: TGTGCCAGCAGCCAAGGCCACGGCTACGAGCAGTACTTC
cdr3_aa: CASSQGHGYEQYF
d_call: NA
j_call: TRBJ2-7
v_call: TRBV4-2
clone_size: NA

cdr3_nt: TGTGCCAGCAGTTACTTCCATGACAGGGGTGAGACCCAGTACTTC
cdr3_aa: CASSYFHDRGETQYF
d_call: TRBD1
j_call: TRBJ2-5
v_call: TRBV6-5
clone_size: NA

cdr3_nt: TGTGCCAGCAGTTTACGGGATGAGCAGTTCTTC
cdr3_aa: CASSLRDEQFF
d_call: NA
j_call: TRBJ2-1
v_call: TRBV28
clone_size: NA

cdr3_nt: TGTGCCAGCAGCTATACAGGGGACGGAAACACCATATATTTT
cdr3_aa: CASSYTGDGNTIYF
d_call: TRBD1
j_call: TRBJ1-3
v_call: TRBV9
clone_size: NA

cdr3_nt: TGTGCCAGCAGCTTCTACAGGGGGAGCACTGAAGCTTTCTTT
cdr3_aa: CASSFYRGSTEAFF
d_call: TRBD1
j_call: TRBJ1-1
v_call: TRBV28
clone_size: NA

cdr3_nt: TGCGCCAGCAGCCCCGGGCCAGGGGGTGAAAAACTGTTTTTT
cdr3_aa: CASSPGPGGEKLFF
d_call: TRBD1
j_call: TRBJ1-4
v_call: TRBV5-1
clone_size: NA

cdr3_nt: TGTGCCAGCAGCCAAGATAGCTCCCGGTACTTC
cdr3_aa: CASSQDSSRYF
d_call: NA
j_call: TRBJ2-7
v_call: TRBV4-2
clone_size: NA

cdr3_nt: TGTGCCAGCAGCTTACGGGGGGGCGTGCACGAGCAGTACTTC
cdr3_aa: CASSLRGGVHEQYF
d_call: TRBD2
j_call: TRBJ2-7
v_call: TRBV7-2
clone_size: NA

cdr3_nt: TGTGCCCACGTGAGCTCTGGAAACACCATATATTTT
cdr3_aa: CAHVSSGNTIYF
d_call: NA
j_call: TRBJ1-3
v_call: TRBV30
clone_size: NA

cdr3_nt: TGTGCCAGCAGCCGCCTGGCTAGCACAGATACGCAGTATTTT
cdr3_aa: CASSRLASTDTQYF
d_call: NA
j_call: TRBJ2-3
v_call: TRBV5-6
clone_size: few

cdr3_nt: TGCGCCAGCAGCCCCTCCTCCGGGACAGGGAAAAACATTCAGTACTTC
cdr3_aa: CASSPSSGTGKNIQYF
d_call: TRBD1
j_call: TRBJ2-4
v_call: TRBV5-1
clone_size: NA

cdr3_nt: TGCGCCAGCAGCCACCCCACGCCGTTGCCCAGGACTAATGAAAAACTGTTTTTT
cdr3_aa: CASSHPTPLPRTNEKLFF
d_call: NA
j_call: TRBJ1-4
v_call: TRBV4-1
clone_size: NA

cdr3_nt: TGTGCCAGCAGCACCCGAATGGGAGGGACTGAAGCTTTCTTT
cdr3_aa: CASSTRMGGTEAFF
d_call: NA
j_call: TRBJ1-1
v_call: TRBV7-2
clone_size: NA

cdr3_nt: TGTGCCAGCAGCTGGAACACCGGGACAGCAAACACTGAAGCTTTCTTT
cdr3_aa: CASSWNTGTANTEAFF
d_call: TRBD1
j_call: TRBJ1-1
v_call: TRBV5-6
clone_size: few

cdr3_nt: TGTGCCAGCAGCGTAGACGGCGGCGGGAGGGCCCTATACAATGAGCAGTTCTTC
cdr3_aa: CASSVDGGGRALYNEQFF
d_call: TRBD2
j_call: TRBJ2-1
v_call: TRBV9
clone_size: few

cdr3_nt: TGTGCCAGCTCACCCGGGACAGGGGGGAAAACTGAAGCTTTCTTT
cdr3_aa: CASSPGTGGKTEAFF
d_call: TRBD1
j_call: TRBJ1-1
v_call: TRBV18
clone_size: NA

cdr3_nt: TGTGCCAGCAGCAAAGCCGGGAACACTGAAGCTTTCTTT
cdr3_aa: CASSKAGNTEAFF
d_call: NA
j_call: TRBJ1-1
v_call: TRBV21-1
clone_size: NA

cdr3_nt: TGTGCCAGCAGCTTAGTGGCCGGGAGCAATCAGCCCCAGCATTTT
cdr3_aa: CASSLVAGSNQPQHF
d_call: NA
j_call: TRBJ1-5
v_call: TRBV5-8
clone_size: NA

cdr3_nt: TGTGCCAGCTCCCAGCAACAGGGTACCACAGATACGCAGTATTTT
cdr3_aa: CASSQQQGTTDTQYF
d_call: NA
j_call: TRBJ2-3
v_call: TRBV2
clone_size: NA

cdr3_nt: TGTGCCAGCAGCCCCCCGGGGAGGGTAGGTTCTGGAAACACCATATATTTT
cdr3_aa: CASSPPGRVGSGNTIYF
d_call: NA
j_call: TRBJ1-3
v_call: TRBV7-2
clone_size: NA

cdr3_nt: TGTGCCAGCAGCCAAGTGGAGGGCTATGGCTACACCTTC
cdr3_aa: CASSQVEGYGYTF
d_call: NA
j_call: TRBJ1-2
v_call: TRBV4-2
clone_size: NA

cdr3_nt: TGTGCCAGCAGCCCGAGACAGGGACTTGTCCCTAGGCTGTTTTTT
cdr3_aa: CASSPRQGLVPRLFF
d_call: NA
j_call: TRBJ2-2
v_call: TRBV7-9
clone_size: NA

cdr3_nt: TGTGCCAGCAGCACCCTGGGTGGGGGGACTAGCGGGAATACCTACGAGCAGTACTTC
cdr3_aa: CASSTLGGGTSGNTYEQYF
d_call: TRBD2
j_call: TRBJ2-7
v_call: TRBV7-9
clone_size: NA

cdr3_nt: TGTGCCAGCAGCGGGGACAGTTCGAATTCACCCCTCCACTTT
cdr3_aa: CASSGDSSNSPLHF
d_call: TRBD1
j_call: TRBJ1-6
v_call: TRBV9
clone_size: NA

cdr3_nt: TGTGCCAGTAGTTCGTCATCCCGGGTGGCCCTGAACACCGGGGAGCTGTTTTTT
cdr3_aa: CASSSSSRVALNTGELFF
d_call: NA
j_call: TRBJ2-2
v_call: TRBV19
clone_size: NA

cdr3_nt: TGTGCCAGCAGCTTGGGACAGGATCCGGGGGATGAGCAGTTCTTC
cdr3_aa: CASSLGQDPGDEQFF
d_call: TRBD1
j_call: TRBJ2-1
v_call: TRBV7-2
clone_size: NA

cdr3_nt: TGTGCCAGCAGTCCACATATTCCTGAGCAGTTCTTC
cdr3_aa: CASSPHIPEQFF
d_call: NA
j_call: TRBJ2-1
v_call: TRBV5-4
clone_size: NA

cdr3_nt: TGTGCCAGCAGCCTCCGACAAGAGCAGTACTTC
cdr3_aa: CASSLRQEQYF
d_call: NA
j_call: TRBJ2-7
v_call: TRBV7-2
clone_size: NA

cdr3_nt: TGTGCCAGCAGTGCCGGACAGACCCCCAATCAGCCCCAGCATTTT
cdr3_aa: CASSAGQTPNQPQHF
d_call: NA
j_call: TRBJ1-5
v_call: TRBV2
clone_size: NA

cdr3_nt: TGTGCCAGCACCGGACTAGCGGGGGAAGAGACCCAGTACTTC
cdr3_aa: CASTGLAGEETQYF
d_call: TRBD2
j_call: TRBJ2-5
v_call: TRBV2
clone_size: NA

cdr3_nt: TGTGCCAGCAGGACAGGGCCTACTAACTATGGCTACACCTTC
cdr3_aa: CASRTGPTNYGYTF
d_call: TRBD1
j_call: TRBJ1-2
v_call: TRBV6-6
clone_size: NA

cdr3_nt: TGTGCCAGCAGCCCCAGGCTTTTGAACACTGAAGCTTTCTTT
cdr3_aa: CASSPRLLNTEAFF
d_call: NA
j_call: TRBJ1-1
v_call: TRBV9
clone_size: NA

cdr3_nt: TGCGCCAGCAGCCCGGGACTCAGCGGCTCCTACAATGAGCAGTTCTTC
cdr3_aa: CASSPGLSGSYNEQFF
d_call: NA
j_call: TRBJ2-1
v_call: TRBV5-1
clone_size: few

cdr3_nt: TGTGCCAGCAGTTCCCGGGCGGGGGGGCCGAACACCGGGGAGCTGTTTTTT
cdr3_aa: CASSSRAGGPNTGELFF
d_call: TRBD2
j_call: TRBJ2-2
v_call: TRBV7-3
clone_size: once

cdr3_nt: TGTGCCAGCAGCTTAGGAGGGTATGGAGCAGATACGCAGTATTTT
cdr3_aa: CASSLGGYGADTQYF
d_call: NA
j_call: TRBJ2-3
v_call: TRBV7-9
clone_size: NA

cdr3_nt: TGCAGCGTTGAAGTAGGGACAGGTACCTCCTACGAGCAGTACTTC
cdr3_aa: CSVEVGTGTSYEQYF
d_call: TRBD1
j_call: TRBJ2-7
v_call: TRBV29-1
clone_size: once

cdr3_nt: TGTGCCAGCAGCCCGCGGAGTAGTGCTCTATTGAACACTGAAGCTTTCTTT
cdr3_aa: CASSPRSSALLNTEAFF
d_call: NA
j_call: TRBJ1-1
v_call: TRBV5-4
clone_size: NA

cdr3_nt: TGTGCCAGCAGTGTTACAGGGGCCCCTCATAATTCACCCCTCCACTTT
cdr3_aa: CASSVTGAPHNSPLHF
d_call: TRBD1
j_call: TRBJ1-6
v_call: TRBV25-1
clone_size: few

cdr3_nt: TGTGCCAGCAGCGTAGATCGCGATGAGCAGTTCTTC
cdr3_aa: CASSVDRDEQFF
d_call: NA
j_call: TRBJ2-1
v_call: TRBV9
clone_size: NA

cdr3_nt: TGTGCCAGCAGCGTAGACCGAGCCGGGCCCCAGCATTTT
cdr3_aa: CASSVDRAGPQHF
d_call: NA
j_call: TRBJ1-5
v_call: TRBV9
clone_size: NA

cdr3_nt: TGCGCCAGCAGCCTTCTAGCGGGAGGGGCCGGGGAGACCCAGTACTTC
cdr3_aa: CASSLLAGGAGETQYF
d_call: TRBD2
j_call: TRBJ2-5
v_call: TRBV5-1
clone_size: NA

cdr3_nt: TGTGCCAGCAGCCAACAGGGTCAGCCCCAGCATTTT
cdr3_aa: CASSQQGQPQHF
d_call: NA
j_call: TRBJ1-5
v_call: TRBV4-2
clone_size: NA

cdr3_nt: TGTGCCAGCAGTTACCGAGGACTCTCTGGAAACACCATATATTTT
cdr3_aa: CASSYRGLSGNTIYF
d_call: NA
j_call: TRBJ1-3
v_call: TRBV6-5
clone_size: NA

cdr3_nt: TGTGCCAGTAGTACCCGACTAGCGGGGTACACAGATACGCAGTATTTT
cdr3_aa: CASSTRLAGYTDTQYF
d_call: TRBD2
j_call: TRBJ2-3
v_call: TRBV19
clone_size: NA

cdr3_nt: TGTGCCAGCAGTGGACAGGGTTGGGAGACCCAGTACTTC
cdr3_aa: CASSGQGWETQYF
d_call: TRBD1
j_call: TRBJ2-5
v_call: TRBV6-1
clone_size: NA

cdr3_nt: TGTGCCAGCAGTTACGCGATGGCGCGGGCTGAGCAGTTCTTC
cdr3_aa: CASSYAMARAEQFF
d_call: NA
j_call: TRBJ2-1
v_call: TRBV6-5
clone_size: NA

cdr3_nt: TGTGCCAGCAGCTTAACAGCGAACACTGAAGCTTTCTTT
cdr3_aa: CASSLTANTEAFF
d_call: NA
j_call: TRBJ1-1
v_call: TRBV7-3
clone_size: NA

cdr3_nt: TGCGCCAGCAGCTTGGAAGGGACAGCCTATGGCTACACCTTC
cdr3_aa: CASSLEGTAYGYTF
d_call: TRBD1
j_call: TRBJ1-2
v_call: TRBV5-1
clone_size: NA

cdr3_nt: TGTGCCAGCAGTCCGAACAGCCGCAATGAGCAGTTCTTC
cdr3_aa: CASSPNSRNEQFF
d_call: NA
j_call: TRBJ2-1
v_call: TRBV2
clone_size: NA